These T cell receptor beta chains were read from a single sample in a study of beta chain features in type 1 diabetes. The protocol was immunoSEQ multiplex PCR, while the TCRdb copy is restricted to in-frame clones and leaves out a portion. The repertoire holds roughly 610,000 clones, around 16% seen once, with approximately 0.087% in the top ten. Sequencing used naive CD4+ T cells from blood. The receptors shown here come from a man younger than 35 in good health. CDR3s include the opening cysteine and the closing phenylalanine or tryptophan. Each record gives: V gene, clone size, D gene, J gene, CDR3 protein, CDR3 DNA. A D gene is named only where the DNA matches it firmly. A clone size is listed for some rows: how often the clone was seen (once, few, many), or a class if it is expanded.

v_gene: TRBV28; abundance: -; d_gene: TRBD2; j_gene: TRBJ2-7; CDR3aa: CASSPGGAGVGEQYF; CDR3nt: TGTGCCAGCAGCCCGGGAGGGGCGGGAGTAGGCGAGCAGTACTTC
v_gene: TRBV19; abundance: few; d_gene: TRBD1; j_gene: TRBJ1-2; CDR3aa: CASSRERQGPNYGYTF; CDR3nt: TGTGCCAGTAGTCGCGAACGACAGGGGCCTAACTATGGCTACACCTTC
v_gene: TRBV30; abundance: few; d_gene: -; j_gene: TRBJ1-5; CDR3aa: CAWGELLQPQHF; CDR3nt: TGTGCCTGGGGGGAGCTCCTCCAGCCCCAGCATTTT
v_gene: TRBV13; abundance: few; d_gene: -; j_gene: TRBJ1-2; CDR3aa: CASRGAGRGKEGYTF; CDR3nt: TGTGCCAGCAGGGGCGCGGGACGCGGGAAGGAAGGCTACACCTTC
v_gene: TRBV12-5; abundance: -; d_gene: -; j_gene: TRBJ1-1; CDR3aa: CASGLSLRAGAALGTEAFF; CDR3nt: TGTGCTAGTGGTTTGTCCCTAAGGGCAGGGGCCGCCCTAGGTACTGAAGCTTTCTTT
v_gene: TRBV7-9; abundance: -; d_gene: -; j_gene: TRBJ1-1; CDR3aa: CASSSVGHTEAFF; CDR3nt: TGTGCCAGCAGCTCTGTCGGGCACACTGAAGCTTTCTTT
v_gene: TRBV7-6; abundance: few; d_gene: -; j_gene: TRBJ2-2; CDR3aa: CASSLVASRNTGELFF; CDR3nt: TGTGCCAGCAGCTTAGTGGCTAGCCGGAACACCGGGGAGCTGTTTTTT
v_gene: TRBV9; abundance: few; d_gene: -; j_gene: TRBJ1-1; CDR3aa: CASSAVAGVEAFF; CDR3nt: TGTGCCAGCAGCGCCGTTGCGGGGGTTGAAGCTTTCTTT
v_gene: TRBV29-1; abundance: -; d_gene: TRBD2; j_gene: TRBJ2-2; CDR3aa: CSGGLVSGELFF; CDR3nt: TGCAGCGGGGGACTAGTGAGCGGGGAGCTGTTTTTT
v_gene: TRBV29-1; abundance: -; d_gene: -; j_gene: TRBJ2-1; CDR3aa: CSVDSPYNEQFF; CDR3nt: TGCAGCGTTGATTCTCCTTACAATGAGCAGTTCTTC
v_gene: TRBV18; abundance: -; d_gene: -; j_gene: TRBJ2-5; CDR3aa: CASSPDQTQYF; CDR3nt: TGTGCCAGCTCACCCGATCAGACCCAGTACTTC
v_gene: TRBV19; abundance: -; d_gene: -; j_gene: TRBJ2-2; CDR3aa: CATPSGVANTGELFF; CDR3nt: TGTGCCACTCCTTCGGGGGTCGCGAACACCGGGGAGCTGTTTTTT
v_gene: TRBV12-5; abundance: -; d_gene: TRBD1; j_gene: TRBJ1-2; CDR3aa: CASAVTGALGGYTF; CDR3nt: TGTGCTAGTGCCGTGACAGGGGCTTTGGGTGGCTACACCTTC
v_gene: TRBV29-1; abundance: few; d_gene: TRBD2; j_gene: TRBJ2-3; CDR3aa: CSVSGRVKVDTQYF; CDR3nt: TGCAGCGTTAGCGGGAGGGTGAAGGTAGATACGCAGTATTTT
v_gene: TRBV9; abundance: -; d_gene: -; j_gene: TRBJ2-7; CDR3aa: CASSVGREPYEQYF; CDR3nt: TGTGCCAGCAGCGTAGGGAGGGAACCATACGAGCAGTACTTC
v_gene: TRBV10-3; abundance: few; d_gene: TRBD1; j_gene: TRBJ1-6; CDR3aa: CAISQTGEISPLHF; CDR3nt: TGTGCCATCAGTCAGACAGGGGAGATTTCACCCCTCCACTTT
v_gene: TRBV6-5; abundance: -; d_gene: -; j_gene: TRBJ2-7; CDR3aa: CASPQGLIEQYF; CDR3nt: TGTGCCAGCCCCCAGGGCCTCATCGAGCAGTACTTC
v_gene: TRBV2; abundance: few; d_gene: -; j_gene: TRBJ2-3; CDR3aa: CASSSPPDTQYF; CDR3nt: TGTGCCAGCAGTTCCCCCCCAGATACGCAGTATTTT
v_gene: TRBV28; abundance: -; d_gene: -; j_gene: TRBJ1-3; CDR3aa: CASSLGGVGNTIYF; CDR3nt: TGTGCCAGCAGTTTAGGAGGGGTTGGAAACACCATATATTTT
v_gene: TRBV5-6; abundance: few; d_gene: TRBD1; j_gene: TRBJ1-5; CDR3aa: CASSLFWDRVDQPQHF; CDR3nt: TGTGCCAGCAGCTTGTTCTGGGACAGGGTGGATCAGCCCCAGCATTTT
v_gene: TRBV4-2; abundance: few; d_gene: TRBD1; j_gene: TRBJ1-3; CDR3aa: CASSQGPTGVENTIYF; CDR3nt: TGTGCCAGCAGCCAAGGGCCCACAGGGGTGGAAAACACCATATATTTT
v_gene: TRBV14; abundance: -; d_gene: -; j_gene: TRBJ1-2; CDR3aa: CASSPYSTLAKADYTF; CDR3nt: TGTGCCAGCAGCCCATACAGCACGTTAGCGAAGGCGGACTACACCTTC
v_gene: TRBV7-3; abundance: few; d_gene: -; j_gene: TRBJ1-1; CDR3aa: CASSFGRNTEAFF; CDR3nt: TGTGCCAGCAGCTTTGGCAGGAACACTGAAGCTTTCTTT
v_gene: TRBV18; abundance: -; d_gene: -; j_gene: TRBJ2-1; CDR3aa: CASSPQTGTYNEQFF; CDR3nt: TGTGCCAGCTCTCCCCAGACAGGCACCTACAATGAGCAGTTCTTC
v_gene: TRBV28; abundance: -; d_gene: -; j_gene: TRBJ2-6; CDR3aa: CASSPPRVSGANVLTF; CDR3nt: TGTGCCAGCAGTCCTCCGCGGGTCTCTGGGGCCAACGTCCTGACTTTC
v_gene: TRBV29-1; abundance: few; d_gene: TRBD1; j_gene: TRBJ2-7; CDR3aa: CSVGQGAIEQYF; CDR3nt: TGCAGCGTTGGTCAGGGGGCGATCGAGCAGTACTTC
v_gene: TRBV7-9; abundance: few; d_gene: TRBD2; j_gene: TRBJ2-6; CDR3aa: CASRERGLAGSGANVLTF; CDR3nt: TGTGCCAGCAGGGAAAGAGGACTAGCGGGCTCTGGGGCCAACGTCCTGACTTTC
v_gene: TRBV7-2; abundance: -; d_gene: -; j_gene: TRBJ1-6; CDR3aa: CASSLVSSGGSSYNSPLHF; CDR3nt: TGTGCCAGCAGCTTAGTATCTTCCGGAGGCAGCTCCTATAATTCACCCCTCCACTTT
v_gene: TRBV9; abundance: few; d_gene: TRBD1; j_gene: TRBJ1-1; CDR3aa: CASSATGAGWDTEAFF; CDR3nt: TGTGCCAGCAGCGCGACAGGGGCAGGATGGGACACTGAAGCTTTCTTT
v_gene: TRBV30; abundance: few; d_gene: -; j_gene: TRBJ1-1; CDR3aa: CAWRRTVNTEAFF; CDR3nt: TGTGCCTGGAGAAGGACAGTGAACACTGAAGCTTTCTTT
v_gene: TRBV25-1; abundance: few; d_gene: -; j_gene: TRBJ1-5; CDR3aa: CASSGANQPQHF; CDR3nt: TGTGCCAGCAGTGGGGCCAATCAGCCCCAGCATTTT
v_gene: TRBV7-9; abundance: few; d_gene: -; j_gene: TRBJ1-1; CDR3aa: CASSSRFSTAEAFF; CDR3nt: TGTGCCAGCAGCTCCAGGTTTTCTACAGCTGAAGCTTTCTTT
v_gene: TRBV18; abundance: -; d_gene: -; j_gene: TRBJ2-6; CDR3aa: CASSPLQVRSGANVLTF; CDR3nt: TGTGCCAGCTCACCATTACAGGTCCGCTCTGGGGCCAACGTCCTGACTTTC
v_gene: TRBV28; abundance: -; d_gene: TRBD1; j_gene: TRBJ2-3; CDR3aa: CASSLYRGQRTDTQYF; CDR3nt: TGTGCCAGCAGTCTTTACAGGGGGCAACGCACAGATACGCAGTATTTT
v_gene: TRBV9; abundance: -; d_gene: -; j_gene: TRBJ2-7; CDR3aa: CASSVGREAGEQYF; CDR3nt: TGTGCCAGCAGCGTAGGCAGGGAGGCGGGGGAGCAGTACTTC
v_gene: TRBV9; abundance: -; d_gene: -; j_gene: TRBJ2-3; CDR3aa: CASSVRGSGGPDTQYF; CDR3nt: TGTGCCAGCAGCGTTCGAGGGTCCGGGGGTCCAGATACGCAGTATTTT
v_gene: TRBV7-3; abundance: -; d_gene: TRBD2; j_gene: TRBJ2-5; CDR3aa: CASSPWGLAEETQYF; CDR3nt: TGTGCCAGCAGCCCATGGGGACTAGCCGAAGAGACCCAGTACTTC
v_gene: TRBV11-2; abundance: few; d_gene: -; j_gene: TRBJ1-3; CDR3aa: CASSSRISGNTIYF; CDR3nt: TGTGCCAGCAGCTCCCGAATCTCTGGAAACACCATATATTTT
v_gene: TRBV27; abundance: -; d_gene: -; j_gene: TRBJ2-3; CDR3aa: CASSLVSIRTDTQYF; CDR3nt: TGTGCCAGCAGTTTAGTTTCTATCCGCACAGATACGCAGTATTTT
v_gene: TRBV10-3; abundance: few; d_gene: -; j_gene: TRBJ2-7; CDR3aa: CAIRADKASYEQYF; CDR3nt: TGTGCCATCAGAGCAGACAAGGCTTCCTACGAGCAGTACTTC
v_gene: TRBV5-1; abundance: -; d_gene: -; j_gene: TRBJ2-1; CDR3aa: CASSLAVGVHEQFF; CDR3nt: TGCGCCAGCAGCTTGGCGGTCGGGGTACATGAGCAGTTCTTC
v_gene: TRBV28; abundance: -; d_gene: TRBD1; j_gene: TRBJ1-5; CDR3aa: CASSRSQGAGQPQHF; CDR3nt: TGTGCCAGCAGTAGATCACAGGGGGCCGGTCAGCCCCAGCATTTT
v_gene: TRBV27; abundance: -; d_gene: -; j_gene: TRBJ1-2; CDR3aa: CASSVRDGLYGYTF; CDR3nt: TGTGCCAGCAGTGTCCGGGACGGACTGTATGGCTACACCTTC
v_gene: TRBV4-2; abundance: few; d_gene: -; j_gene: TRBJ2-5; CDR3aa: CASSQDAGARETQYF; CDR3nt: TGTGCCAGCAGCCAAGATGCAGGGGCCCGGGAGACCCAGTACTTC
v_gene: TRBV5-1; abundance: -; d_gene: TRBD2; j_gene: TRBJ2-5; CDR3aa: CASSPGLALGGTQYF; CDR3nt: TGCGCCAGCAGCCCGGGACTAGCGCTAGGGGGGACCCAGTACTTC
v_gene: TRBV5-1; abundance: few; d_gene: -; j_gene: TRBJ2-3; CDR3aa: CASTRGGITDTQYF; CDR3nt: TGCGCCAGCACCCGGGGTGGGATCACAGATACGCAGTATTTT
v_gene: TRBV28; abundance: few; d_gene: TRBD2; j_gene: TRBJ2-7; CDR3aa: CASIPTPLAGYHEQYF; CDR3nt: TGTGCCAGCATCCCTACCCCCCTAGCGGGATACCACGAGCAGTACTTC
v_gene: TRBV4-1; abundance: -; d_gene: -; j_gene: TRBJ2-3; CDR3aa: CASSYITSTDTQYF; CDR3nt: TGCGCCAGCAGCTACATTACTAGCACAGATACGCAGTATTTT